This paragraph covers one T cell receptor (beta chain) sequence. Its antigen is undetermined. This entry is derived from a study of shared clonotypes between healthy human individuals. Findings of the study overall: Clonotype sharing among the donors was expected to vary with sequencing depth.

Sequencing was at deep level. Only in-frame clones appear in the TCRdb table, and some are missing; sequencing was by immunoSEQ multiplex PCR. The sample lists about 520,000 clones, roughly 80% occurring once. CDR1 and CDR2 from the germline V gene are KGHSH and LQKENI. The CDR3 is 15 residues long. The V gene end was trimmed by 2 bases and the J gene end by 2 bases; junction bases not matched to a gene: 2. The donors, all of them Caucasian adults, lived in Nashville, Tennessee. Without sorting, samples used around 92 million PBMCs for genomic DNA. The chain employs TRBV18 and TRBJ2-1; TRBD1 agrees at 8 bases. The receptor was isolated from a woman between 35 and 50 years old in good health. Some clones in this sample may be carry-over from other donors' samples. Sequencing was carried out using PBMCs. The CDR3, as DNA: TGTGCCAGCTCACCAGAGACAGGGGCCTACAATGAGCAGTTCTTC. It specifies CASSPETGAYNEQFF.